These 25 T cell receptor beta chains share one sample of origin, sequenced in a study of chemoradiotherapy in HPV16-positive cancers. Assay: immunoSEQ multiplex PCR; the TCRdb copy retains only in-frame clones and omits some. In the table there are about 68,000 clones, 88% of which are singletons. Source: blood, taken from a patient who underwent chemoradiotherapy. These receptors came from a human donor with HPV-associated anogenital cancer.

The rearrangement joins TRBV6-1 to TRBJ1-2; possible D gene TRBD1, 5 bases. Per the germline V gene, CDR1 is MNHNS and CDR2 is SASEGT. Trimming took off 4 bases at V and 1 base at J, with 10 bases between the two ends. The length of the CDR3 is 14 residues. CDR3 region: CASSGTQGNYGYTF. DNA of the CDR3: TGTGCCAGCAGTGGTACCCAGGGTAACTATGGCTACACCTTC.

This chain connects TRBV2 to TRBJ1-5; D remains ambiguous. Germline CDR1 is SNHLY and CDR2 is FYNNEI. CDR3 length: 14 residues. The germline V and J ends were trimmed by 3 bases and 4 bases, with 10 bases remaining between them. CDR3 DNA: TGTGCCAGCAGTGAGTCGGGAAGGAATCAGCCCCAGCATTTT. It encodes CASSESGRNQPQHF.

The count of this clone is one. CDR3 residues: CASSSLAGPLYADTQYF. The CDR3 nucleotides are TGTGCCAGTAGTTCGTTAGCGGGACCCCTTTATGCAGATACGCAGTATTTT. This chain uses TRBV19 with TRBJ2-3, with 8 nucleotides matching TRBD2. CDR1 and CDR2 (germline): LNHDA, SQIVND (reference sequence). With 5 bases clipped from V and 4 bases from J, the junction kept 14 bases outside the gene matches. This CDR3 is 17 amino acids long. The variable domain in full, completed from reference TRBV19 and TRBJ2-3, reads DGGITQSPKYLFRKEGQNVTLSCEQNLNHDAMYWYRQDPGQGLRLIYYSQIVNDFQKGDIAEGYSVSREKKESFPLTVTSAQKNPTAFYLCASSSLAGPLYADTQYFGPGTRLTVL.

About this clone itself: Germline and junction disagree at one end, which may indicate a read error. The chain is built from TRBV28 and TRBJ2-7; D is undetermined. The V gene's germline CDR1 is MDHEN and CDR2 SYDVKM. CDR3 length: 11 residues. CDR3: CASRTNYEQCF. Here the CDR3 DNA reads TGTGCCAGCAGGACAAATTACGAGCAGTGCTTC.

This chain's CDR3 is CASSPVPDTQYF. DNA for the CDR3: TGTGCCAGCAGCCCTGTACCAGATACGCAGTATTTT. This chain links TRBV28 with TRBJ2-3; D is unresolved. This CDR3 is 12 amino acids long. CDR1 and CDR2 (germline): MDHEN, SYDVKM. The germline V and J ends were trimmed by 6 bases and 4 bases, with 8 bases remaining between them.

In this sample, this clone turned up a few times. The rearrangement uses TRBV18 and TRBJ2-2, with D perhaps matching TRBD1 (5 bases). The V end was cut by 2 bases, the J end by 5 bases, with 6 bases between. CDR3 length: 13 amino acids. The germline gives CDR1 KGHSH, CDR2 LQKENI. This chain's CDR3 is CASSPAGTGELFF. CDR3 DNA sequence: TGTGCCAGCTCACCAGCAGGGACCGGGGAGCTGTTTTTT.

The chain joins TRBV6-6 to TRBJ2-7; no definite D call. Trimming shortened V by 5 bases and J by 6 bases, and 8 bases separated the two germline ends. The CDR3 is made up of 11 amino acids. Germline loops: CDR1 MNHNY, CDR2 SVGAGI (reference sequence). In DNA, the CDR3 is TGTGCCAGCAGTGACCGTCGCGAGCAGTACTTC. Translation gives CASSDRREQYF.

The chain employs TRBV6-4 and TRBJ2-3; 9 bases align to TRBD2. CDR3 length: 14 amino acids. Germline V gene lookup returns CDR1 MRHNA and CDR2 SNTAGT. V lost 3 bases and J lost 5; bases outside the gene matches: 3. CDR3 DNA sequence: TGTGCCAGCAGTGAAGGCGGGGGGGGAGATACGCAGTATTTT. This gives the protein CASSEGGGGDTQYF.

The V call is TRBV6-1, the J call TRBJ1-2; D ambiguous. CDR3 size: 13 residues. The V and J ends lost 5 bases and 5 bases respectively, with 12 bases between them. Looked up from germline, CDR1 is MNHNS and CDR2 is SASEGT. The CDR3 sequence is CASSWASEYGYTF. CDR3 coding DNA: TGTGCCAGCAGTTGGGCCAGCGAGTATGGCTACACCTTC.

This chain links TRBV10-1 with TRBJ2-3; either TRBD1 or TRBD2 may fit D (6 bases each). Between the trimmed V and J ends, which lost 4 bases and 10 bases, there was a span of 15 bases. Germline lookup yields CDR1 WNHNN and CDR2 SYGVQD (reference sequence). The CDR3 is 13 amino acids. The CDR3 sequence is CASSGVSRGAQYF. The CDR3, as DNA: TGCGCCAGCAGTGGGGTTTCGAGGGGGGCGCAGTATTTT.

This clone was seen a few times. The chain carries TRBV6-1 and TRBJ1-2, with no clear D. CDR1 and CDR2 from the germline V gene are MNHNS and SASEGT. V was pared by 1 base and J by 4 bases, with 13 bases between. This CDR3 has 15 amino acids. The CDR3 sequence is CASSEDGKGIYGYTF. The CDR3 DNA reads as TGTGCCAGCAGTGAAGATGGGAAGGGTATCTATGGCTACACCTTC.

The J gene is TRBJ1-2, the V gene TRBV6-5; D may be TRBD1 (5 bases). The CDR3 totals 13 residues. Trimming removed 3 bases at V and 3 bases at J, with 8 bases between. Germline V gene sequence: CDR1 MNHEY, CDR2 SVGAGI. The CDR3 DNA reads as TGTGCCAGCAGTTATTCGGGGGACTATGGCTACACCTTC. Residues: CASSYSGDYGYTF.

For the CDR3, the DNA is TGTGCCAGCAGCTTGCTCCGCTACGAGCAGTACTTC. It is translated as CASSLLRYEQYF. This rearrangement joins TRBV7-2 to TRBJ2-7; D not resolved. Germline lookup yields CDR1 SGHTA and CDR2 FQGNSA. Trimming removed 3 bases from V and 3 bases from J, with 6 bases in between. This CDR3 has 12 amino acids.

V and J are TRBV5-4 and TRBJ2-4; D tentatively reads TRBD1 or TRBD2 (5 bases each). From germline, CDR1 is SGHNT and CDR2 YYREEE (reference sequence). V lost 4 bases to trimming and J lost 6 bases, with 11 bases between them. This CDR3 is 13 amino acids long. CDR3 in amino acids: CASSPSGPNIQYF. In nucleotides, the CDR3 is TGTGCCAGCAGCCCGTCGGGGCCAAACATTCAGTACTTC. Based on the CDR3 plus reference TRBV5-4 and TRBJ2-4, the full variable domain is ETGVTQSPTHLIKTRGQQVTLRCSSQSGHNTVSWYQQALGQGPQFIFQYYREEENGRGNFPPRFSGLQFPNYSSELNVNALELDDSALYLCASSPSGPNIQYFGAGTRLSVL.

This chain uses TRBV10-2 with TRBJ2-2; perhaps TRBD2 as D (6 bases). The V end lost 2 bases, the J end lost 6 bases, and 10 bases lay between the germline ends. The CDR3 totals 14 residues. Germline V lookup: CDR1 WSHSY, CDR2 SAAADI. The CDR3 reads CASSEKTSPGELFF. The DNA for the CDR3 is TGCGCCAGCAGTGAGAAGACTAGTCCCGGGGAGCTGTTTTTT.

As for this clone: The junction shows a germline mismatch at one end, possibly a read error. This rearrangement joins TRBV5-6 to TRBJ1-2; D gene ambiguous. The CDR3 covers 14 residues. CDR1 and CDR2 from the germline V gene are SGHDT and YYEEEE. CDR3 sequence reads: CASSPPANLGSLSF. Written as DNA, the CDR3 is TGTGCCAGCAGCCCCCCCGCAAATCTCGGATCCCTCTCCTTC. The variable domain in full, with the rest retrieved from reference TRBV5-6 and TRBJ1-2, is DAGVTQSPTHLIKTRGQQVTLRCSPKSGHDTVSWYQQALGQGPQFIFQYYEEEERQRGNFPDRFSGHQFPNYSSELNVNALLLGDSALYLCASSPPANLGSLSFGSGTRLTVV.

This chain joins TRBV7-9 and TRBJ2-5; TRBD2 matches at 8 bases. The CDR3 sequence is 15 residues long. Germline V CDR1 and CDR2: SEHNR, FQNEAQ (reference sequence). V trimming: 5 bases; J trimming: 5 bases; junction bases outside the gene matches: 10. The CDR3 loop is CASSLLGGVRETQYF. In DNA form, the CDR3 reads TGTGCCAGCAGCCTCCTCGGGGGGGTACGGGAGACCCAGTACTTC.

V and J are TRBV2 and TRBJ2-7, with D possibly matching TRBD1 (5 bases). V was trimmed by 7 bases and J by 7 bases, leaving 23 bases between them. This CDR3 region has 15 residues. The V gene's germline CDR1 is SNHLY and CDR2 FYNNEI. The CDR3: CASKKGSGPLGEQYF. The CDR3 DNA is TGTGCCAGCAAAAAGGGGTCAGGTCCCCTGGGGGAGCAGTACTTC.

The chain combines TRBV28 with TRBJ1-3; possibly TRBD1 for D (5 bases). Trimming removed 6 bases from V and 13 bases from J, with 13 bases in between. Looked up from germline, CDR1 is MDHEN and CDR2 is SYDVKM. The CDR3 contains 11 residues. CDR3 amino acids: CASSPDSRIYF. In DNA form, the CDR3 reads TGTGCCAGCAGCCCCGACAGTAGAATATATTTT.

This clone was seen a single time. V usage is TRBV7-2 and J usage is TRBJ1-2, with a tentative D call TRBD1 (5 bases). Germline V gene sequence: CDR1 SGHTA, CDR2 FQGNSA. The germline V and J ends were trimmed by 1 base and 4 bases, with 7 bases remaining between them. The CDR3 is 13 amino acids. CDR3 sequence: CASSLGGLYGYTF. In DNA form, the CDR3 reads TGTGCCAGCAGCTTAGGGGGCCTCTATGGCTACACCTTC.

V usage is TRBV2 and J usage is TRBJ1-3; D may be TRBD1 (6 bases). The germline gives CDR1 SNHLY, CDR2 FYNNEI. Trimming removed 0 bases at V and 1 base at J, with 10 bases between. This CDR3 spans 16 amino acids. The CDR3 reads CASSEAHRVSGNTIYF. CDR3 nucleotides: TGTGCCAGCAGTGAAGCCCACAGGGTATCTGGAAACACCATATATTTT.

The CDR3 bases are TGTGCCAGCAGCCCCAGCGGGCTTTACAATGAGCAGTTCTTC. As protein: CASSPSGLYNEQFF. The V and J genes are TRBV27 and TRBJ2-1, with D possibly TRBD2 on 6 matching bases. The CDR3 is 14 amino acids. The V gene's germline CDR1 is MNHEY and CDR2 SMNVEV (reference sequence). Between the trimmed V and J ends, which lost 6 bases and 4 bases, there was a span of 13 bases.

This chain joins TRBV4-2 and TRBJ1-3; D unclear. The CDR3 is 19 residues long. The V and J ends lost 1 base and 3 bases respectively, with 22 bases between them. Germline CDR1 reads LGHNA; CDR2 reads YNFKEQ. CDR3 in DNA: TGTGCCAGCAGCCAAGGAGTATCGGGTTCGGCACAAGGTGGAAACACCATATATTTT. It encodes CASSQGVSGSAQGGNTIYF.

Comments on this clone: The junction departs from the called germline gene at one end, perhaps through a read error. The rearrangement joins TRBV7-7 to TRBJ1-1, with D perhaps TRBD1 (5 bases). Per the germline V gene, CDR1 is SSHAT and CDR2 is FNYEAQ (reference sequence). This CDR3 comprises 13 residues. The CDR3 spells CASSLRQSTEAFF. As DNA, the CDR3 is TGTGCTAGCAGCTTAAGACAGAGCACTGAAGCTTTCTTT.

This chain uses TRBV5-4 with TRBJ2-7; 7 bases line up with TRBD2. There are 14 residues in the CDR3. CDR1 SGHNT and CDR2 YYREEE come from the germline V gene (reference sequence). V lost 3 bases and J lost 4; bases outside the gene matches: 7. The CDR3, as DNA: TGTGCCAGCAGCTCCGCTAGCGGAGAGTACGAGCAGTACTTC. Its protein is CASSSASGEYEQYF. Together with reference TRBV5-4 and TRBJ2-7, the CDR3 gives the full variable domain: ETGVTQSPTHLIKTRGQQVTLRCSSQSGHNTVSWYQQALGQGPQFIFQYYREEENGRGNFPPRFSGLQFPNYSSELNVNALELDDSALYLCASSSASGEYEQYFGPGTRLTVT.